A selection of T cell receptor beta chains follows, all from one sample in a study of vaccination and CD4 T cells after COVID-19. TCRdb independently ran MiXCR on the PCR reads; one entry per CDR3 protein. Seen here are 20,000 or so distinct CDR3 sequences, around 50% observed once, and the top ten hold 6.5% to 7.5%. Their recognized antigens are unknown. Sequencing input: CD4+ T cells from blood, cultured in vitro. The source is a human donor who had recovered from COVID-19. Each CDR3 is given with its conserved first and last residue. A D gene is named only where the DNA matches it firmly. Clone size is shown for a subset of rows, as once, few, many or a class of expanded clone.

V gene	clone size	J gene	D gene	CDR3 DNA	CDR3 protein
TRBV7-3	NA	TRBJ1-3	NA	TGTGCCAGCAGCCCAATCCCCCTAACCAGCTCTGGAAACACCATATATTTT	CASSPIPLTSSGNTIYF
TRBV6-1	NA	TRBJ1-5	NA	TGTGCCAGCAGTGAAGGGGTCGTTGGGGTTGGCAATCAGCCCCAGCATTTT	CASSEGVVGVGNQPQHF
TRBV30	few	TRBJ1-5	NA	TGTGCCTGGAGTAACGGGCCCCTCGGTCGGCCCCAGCATTTT	CAWSNGPLGRPQHF
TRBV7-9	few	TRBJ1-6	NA	TGTGCCAGCAGGAGGAGGGACCTTGCCAATTCACCCCTCCACTTT	CASRRRDLANSPLHF
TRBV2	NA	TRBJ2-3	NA	TGTGCCAGCGCCCAGGGGTGGACAGATACGCAGTATTTT	CASAQGWTDTQYF
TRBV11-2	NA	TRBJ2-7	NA	TGTGCCAGCAGCTTCCTCACAGGCTACGAGCAGTACTTC	CASSFLTGYEQYF
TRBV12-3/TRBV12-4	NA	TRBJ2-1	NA	TGTGCCAGCAGTCGGGAAGGGGCGAAGATTTACAATGAGCAGTTCTTC	CASSREGAKIYNEQFF
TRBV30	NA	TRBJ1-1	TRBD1	TGTGCCTGGAGTACCCTTGGACAGGCTGAAGCTTTCTTT	CAWSTLGQAEAFF
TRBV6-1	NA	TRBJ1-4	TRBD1	TGTGCCGGCGGACAGGGAGGGAATGAAAAACTGTTTTTT	CAGGQGGNEKLFF
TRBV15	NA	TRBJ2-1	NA	TGTGCCACCAGCAGACACAGAGGGGATGAGCAGTTCTTC	CATSRHRGDEQFF
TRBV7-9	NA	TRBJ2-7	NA	TGTGCCAGCAGCCCAGAGACTGACAAGCAGTACTTC	CASSPETDKQYF
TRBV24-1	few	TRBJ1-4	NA	TGTGCCACCAGTGAAGCTACAGGGCCGGGTGAAAAACTGTTTTTT	CATSEATGPGEKLFF
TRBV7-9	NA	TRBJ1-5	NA	TGTGCCAGCAGCGCTCAGGATAGCAATCAGCCCCAGCATTTT	CASSAQDSNQPQHF
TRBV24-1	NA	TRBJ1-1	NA	TGTGCCACCAGTGTCTTGGGGTCCACTGAAGCTTTCTTT	CATSVLGSTEAFF
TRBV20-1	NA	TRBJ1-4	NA	TGCAGTGCTAGAAGGGTCTGGAATGAAAAACTGTTTTTT	CSARRVWNEKLFF
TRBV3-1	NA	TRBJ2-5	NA	TGTGCCAGCAGCCCAAATCTGGTAGAGACCCAGTACTTC	CASSPNLVETQYF
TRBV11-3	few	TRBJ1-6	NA	TGTGCCAGCAGCTCACCGGACAGCTTTTATAATTCACCCCTCCACTTT	CASSSPDSFYNSPLHF
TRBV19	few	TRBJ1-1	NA	TGTGCCAGTAGTATCTTAGGGATGAACACTGAAGCTTTCTTT	CASSILGMNTEAFF
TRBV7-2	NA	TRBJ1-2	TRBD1	TGTGCCAGCAGCCAAACCCGACAGGGTAATGATGGCTACACCTTC	CASSQTRQGNDGYTF
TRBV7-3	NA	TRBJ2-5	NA	TGTGCCAGCAGCCGGAGCGGTGGGCGGAAAGAGACCCAGTACTTC	CASSRSGGRKETQYF
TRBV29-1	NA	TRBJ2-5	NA	TGCAGCGTTGGCCCGCTGGTGGAGACCCAGTACTTC	CSVGPLVETQYF
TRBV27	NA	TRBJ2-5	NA	TGTGCCAGCAGGCTCCAAGAGACCCAGTACTTC	CASRLQETQYF
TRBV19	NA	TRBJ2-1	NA	TGTGCCAGTAGTATAGATACCAGACCCCATGAGCAGTTCTTC	CASSIDTRPHEQFF
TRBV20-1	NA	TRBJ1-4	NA	TGCAGTGCTAGAGATAGTAGGGCCGGCGGTTATGAAAAACTGTTTTTT	CSARDSRAGGYEKLFF
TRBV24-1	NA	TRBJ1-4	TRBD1	TGTGCCACCAGTGAAGCCGGGACAGGGAATGAAAAACTGTTTTTT	CATSEAGTGNEKLFF
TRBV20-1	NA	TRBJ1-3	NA	TGCAGTGCTAGACAGGCCTCTGGAAACACCATATATTTT	CSARQASGNTIYF
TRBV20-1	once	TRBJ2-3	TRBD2	TGCAGTGCTAGAATACCTAGCGGGAGCAGCAAAGAAGATACGCAGTATTTT	CSARIPSGSSKEDTQYF
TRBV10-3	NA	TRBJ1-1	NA	TGTGCCACCCAGGGAGCTTACACTGAAGCTTTCTTT	CATQGAYTEAFF
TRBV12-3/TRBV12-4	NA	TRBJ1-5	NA	TGTGCCAGCTGTCCGCAGGCGGATCAGCCCCAGCATTTT	CASCPQADQPQHF